This T cell receptor (beta chain) comes out of a study of Ad26.COV2.S vaccination and SARS-CoV-2 variants. The treatment: over 15 received Ad26.COV2.S at low or high dose, single or two shots; about 5 received placebo; per-sample allocation not given. After the first vaccine or placebo injection, samples were drawn on day 63. Measured with immunoSEQ multiplex PCR; TCRdb has only the in-frame clones, and not every one. The sample lists about 350,000 clones; roughly 90% were seen once. This material consisted of peripheral blood, taken in a trial of Ad26.COV2.S vaccine versus placebo. This sequence was found in a person between 18 and 65 years old who received the Ad26.COV2.S COVID-19 vaccine or a placebo.

The CDR3 bases are TGTGCCAGCAGTTACTTACGGGAGAACACTGAAGCTTTCTTT. It yields the protein CASSYLRENTEAFF. The chain joins TRBV6-5 to TRBJ1-1; D uncertain. Germline CDR1 reads MNHEY; CDR2 reads SVGAGI. The CDR3 spans 14 residues. V was clipped by 1 base and J by 1 base, with 7 bases between them.